The rows below give T cell receptor beta chains drawn from one sample of a study of shared clonotypes between healthy human individuals. The data were produced by immunoSEQ multiplex PCR, yet TCRdb's version contains in-frame clones alone and is incomplete. The sample contains about 2 million clones, approximately 94% of which appear only once. The sample consisted of naive CD8+ T cells sorted from blood. The receptors were gathered from a man aged 18-30 years in good health. Both conserved end residues are part of each CDR3. A D gene is named only where the DNA matches it firmly. Not every row has a clone size; where given, it reads once, few, many or a size class.

TRBJ1-5 | TRBV7-9 | . | . | CASSAGQTNQPQHF | TGTGCCAGCAGCGCCGGACAGACTAATCAGCCCCAGCATTTT
TRBJ2-5 | TRBV4-1 | . | TRBD2 | CASSQGPGLAGKETQYF | TGCGCCAGCAGCCAAGGCCCCGGACTAGCGGGAAAAGAGACCCAGTACTTC
TRBJ2-3 | TRBV2 | once | . | CASSETRPHQGTDTQYF | TGTGCCAGCAGTGAGACCCGTCCTCATCAGGGCACAGATACGCAGTATTTT
TRBJ2-7 | TRBV29-1 | . | . | CSVAAGTYEQYF | TGCAGCGTTGCGGCAGGTACCTACGAGCAGTACTTC
TRBJ2-6 | TRBV29-1 | . | . | CSVEEPGKGPGANVLTF | TGCAGCGTTGAAGAACCGGGGAAAGGACCTGGGGCCAACGTCCTGACTTTC
TRBJ2-1 | TRBV9 | . | . | CASSVSGTATYNEQFF | TGTGCCAGCAGCGTATCTGGAACGGCCACCTACAATGAGCAGTTCTTC
TRBJ1-6 | TRBV11-2 | . | . | CASSLEGDNSPLHF | TGTGCCAGCAGCTTAGAAGGGGATAATTCACCCCTCCACTTT
TRBJ1-1 | TRBV13 | . | . | CASKTGEGTEAFF | TGTGCCAGCAAGACGGGCGAGGGCACTGAAGCTTTCTTT
TRBJ1-6 | TRBV6-1 | . | . | CASSEWAGLYNSPLHF | TGTGCCAGCAGTGAATGGGCAGGCCTTTATAATTCACCCCTCCACTTT
TRBJ2-3 | TRBV25-1 | . | . | CASSPRGGEDTQYF | TGTGCCAGCTCCCCCCGGGGCGGCGAGGATACGCAGTATTTT
TRBJ2-1 | TRBV28 | . | TRBD1 | CASFAGGHNEQFF | TGTGCCAGCTTCGCAGGGGGCCACAATGAGCAGTTCTTC
TRBJ2-7 | TRBV9 | . | . | CASSGGPAKGLGYEQYF | TGTGCCAGCAGCGGGGGACCGGCGAAGGGTTTGGGATACGAGCAGTACTTC
TRBJ2-2 | TRBV7-3 | . | . | CASSLLAPGELFF | TGTGCCAGCAGCCTACTAGCTCCCGGGGAGCTGTTTTTT
TRBJ1-2 | TRBV2 | . | . | CASSGPGGVRGGYTF | TGTGCCAGCAGTGGCCCCGGCGGGGTCCGAGGCGGCTACACCTTC
TRBJ1-3 | TRBV4-1 | once | . | CASSPGERTIYF | TGCGCCAGCAGCCCCGGGGAGCGAACCATATATTTT
TRBJ2-2 | TRBV9 | . | TRBD2 | CASSERGLAGGNTGELFF | TGTGCCAGCAGCGAGAGGGGGCTAGCGGGAGGGAACACCGGGGAGCTGTTTTTT
TRBJ2-3 | TRBV28 | . | TRBD1 | CASSFTGGLTPTDTQYF | TGTGCCAGCAGTTTCACAGGGGGCCTGACGCCCACAGATACGCAGTATTTT
TRBJ2-7 | TRBV19 | . | . | CASSFRPSYEQYF | TGTGCCAGTAGTTTCCGACCCTCCTACGAGCAGTACTTC
TRBJ2-3 | TRBV19 | . | TRBD1 | CASSDPSGTGGTDTQYF | TGTGCCAGTAGCGATCCCTCCGGGACAGGGGGCACAGATACGCAGTATTTT
TRBJ1-1 | TRBV5-1 | once | TRBD1 | CASSPGQGFNTEAFF | TGCGCCAGCAGCCCCGGACAGGGTTTTAACACTGAAGCTTTCTTT
TRBJ2-3 | TRBV9 | . | . | CASSVGTADTQYF | TGTGCCAGCAGCGTAGGAACGGCAGATACGCAGTATTTT
TRBJ2-5 | TRBV7-9 | . | . | CASSQQVEETQYF | TGTGCCAGCAGCCAGCAGGTAGAGGAGACCCAGTACTTC
TRBJ2-3 | TRBV4-1 | once | TRBD2 | CASSQDGTSGGIPDTQYF | TGCGCCAGCAGCCAAGATGGGACTAGCGGGGGAATCCCAGATACGCAGTATTTT
TRBJ1-6 | TRBV2 | . | TRBD1 | CASSEARTGPLHF | TGTGCCAGCAGTGAAGCGCGGACAGGTCCCCTCCACTTT
TRBJ1-2 | TRBV28 | . | TRBD1 | CASSPTGEAVLNGYTF | TGTGCCAGCAGCCCGACAGGGGAAGCAGTTCTTAATGGCTACACCTTC
TRBJ1-4 | TRBV9 | . | TRBD1 | CASSSGGDEKLFF | TGTGCCAGCAGCTCAGGGGGCGATGAAAAACTGTTTTTT
TRBJ2-1 | TRBV7-6 | . | TRBD2 | CASSFMSSGWSPNEQFF | TGTGCCAGCAGCTTTATGTCTAGCGGTTGGTCCCCGAATGAGCAGTTCTTC
TRBJ2-1 | TRBV4-1 | once | . | CASSQVGPLTVHEQFF | TGCGCCAGCAGCCAAGTGGGCCCCCTGACGGTACATGAGCAGTTCTTC